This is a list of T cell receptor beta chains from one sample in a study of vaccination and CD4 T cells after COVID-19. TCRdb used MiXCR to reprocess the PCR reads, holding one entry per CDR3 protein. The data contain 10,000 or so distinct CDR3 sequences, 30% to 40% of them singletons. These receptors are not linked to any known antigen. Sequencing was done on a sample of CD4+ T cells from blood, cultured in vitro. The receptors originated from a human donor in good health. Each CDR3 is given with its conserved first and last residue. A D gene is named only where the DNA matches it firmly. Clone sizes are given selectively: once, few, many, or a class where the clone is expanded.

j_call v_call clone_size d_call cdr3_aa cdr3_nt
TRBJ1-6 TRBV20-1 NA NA CSGRRDGYNSPLHF TGCAGTGGGCGCCGGGACGGGTATAATTCACCCCTCCACTTT
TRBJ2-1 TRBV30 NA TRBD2 CAWSTSLAGVGEQFF TGTGCCTGGAGTACTAGTCTAGCGGGAGTCGGTGAGCAGTTCTTC
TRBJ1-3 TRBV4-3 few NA CASSQAGTEGNTIYF TGCGCCAGCAGCCAAGCCGGGACTGAAGGAAACACCATATATTTT
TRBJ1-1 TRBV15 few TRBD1 CATSSTGRTEAFF TGTGCCACCAGCTCGACAGGGCGCACTGAAGCTTTCTTT
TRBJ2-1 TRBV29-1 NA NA CSAFENEQFF TGCAGCGCATTCGAGAATGAGCAGTTCTTC
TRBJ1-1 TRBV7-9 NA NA CASSRGYGGTEAFF TGTGCCAGCAGCCGTGGGTATGGGGGTACTGAAGCTTTCTTT
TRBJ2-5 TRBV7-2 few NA CASSRTAQETQYF TGTGCCAGCAGCCGGACAGCTCAAGAGACCCAGTACTTC
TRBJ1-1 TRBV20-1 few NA CSGTDMNTEAFF TGCAGTGGGACGGACATGAACACTGAAGCTTTCTTT
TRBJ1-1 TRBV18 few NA CASSPQGIEAFF TGTGCCAGCTCACCACAAGGTATTGAAGCTTTCTTT
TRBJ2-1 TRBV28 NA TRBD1 CASSGNRGDVDEQFF TGTGCCAGCAGTGGGAACAGGGGGGACGTTGATGAGCAGTTCTTC
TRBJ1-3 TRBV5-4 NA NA CASSKEHSGNTIYF TGTGCCAGCAGCAAGGAACACTCTGGAAACACCATATATTTT
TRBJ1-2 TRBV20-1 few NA CRATEAYGYTF TGCAGGGCGACAGAGGCCTATGGCTACACCTTC
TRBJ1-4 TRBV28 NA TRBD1 CASSPGQFVKKLFF TGTGCCAGCAGTCCGGGACAGTTCGTGAAAAAACTGTTTTTT
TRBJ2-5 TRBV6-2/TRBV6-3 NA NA CASSWVKGGTDRGETQYF TGTGCCAGCAGTTGGGTGAAAGGGGGCACCGACCGGGGGGAGACCCAGTACTTC
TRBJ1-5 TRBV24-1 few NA CATSGGGGAQHF TGTGCCACCAGTGGCGGGGGGGGGGCCCAGCATTTT
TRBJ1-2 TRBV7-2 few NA CASSLVNAIYGYTF TGTGCCAGCAGCTTAGTCAACGCCATCTATGGCTACACCTTC
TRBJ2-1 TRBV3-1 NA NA CASSQDLGRSSYNEQFF TGTGCCAGCAGCCAAGATCTGGGCAGGAGCTCCTACAATGAGCAGTTCTTC
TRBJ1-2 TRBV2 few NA CASSAYGSYGYTF TGTGCCAGCAGTGCGTACGGAAGTTATGGCTACACCTTC
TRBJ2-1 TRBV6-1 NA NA CATAQGYGNEQFF TGTGCCACCGCACAGGGTTACGGCAATGAGCAGTTCTTC
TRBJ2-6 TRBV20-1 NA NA CSAREPGGHGANVLTF TGCAGTGCTAGAGAACCAGGCGGACATGGGGCCAACGTCCTGACTTTC
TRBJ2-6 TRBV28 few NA CASTESRSGANVLTF TGTGCCAGCACTGAGAGTCGTTCTGGGGCCAACGTCCTGACTTTC
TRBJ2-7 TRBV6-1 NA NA CASSTWPYEQYF TGTGCCAGCTCCACGTGGCCCTACGAGCAGTACTTC
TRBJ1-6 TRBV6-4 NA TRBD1 CASSQPEGQGNSPLHF TGTGCCAGCAGTCAACCGGAGGGACAGGGGAATTCACCCCTCCACTTT
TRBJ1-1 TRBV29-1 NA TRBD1 CSALTGMNTEAFF TGCAGCGCTCTGACAGGGATGAACACTGAAGCTTTCTTT
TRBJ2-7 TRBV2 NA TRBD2 CASTAGAYEQYF TGTGCCAGCACCGCGGGGGCCTACGAGCAGTACTTC
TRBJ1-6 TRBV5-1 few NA CASSEAGNSPLHF TGCGCCAGCAGCGAGGCTGGAAATTCACCCCTCCACTTT
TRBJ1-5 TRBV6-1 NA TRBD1 CASSGGQGYQPQHF TGTGCCAGCAGCGGTGGACAGGGATATCAGCCCCAGCATTTT
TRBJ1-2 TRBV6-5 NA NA CASSSQDYGYTF TGTGCCAGCAGTTCCCAGGACTATGGCTACACCTTC
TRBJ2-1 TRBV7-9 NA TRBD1 CASSFDRGPYNEQFF TGTGCCAGCAGCTTTGACAGGGGGCCCTACAATGAGCAGTTCTTC
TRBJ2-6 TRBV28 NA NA CATVGAGANVLTF TGTGCCACGGTGGGGGCTGGGGCCAACGTCCTGACTTTC
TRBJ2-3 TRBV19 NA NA CASSGGPLHTQYF TGTGCCAGTAGTGGGGGGCCGCTGCATACGCAGTATTTT
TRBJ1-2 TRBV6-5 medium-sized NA CASSYTDSYGYTF TGTGCCAGCAGTTACACCGACAGTTATGGCTACACCTTC
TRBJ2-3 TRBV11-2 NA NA CASSLTDTQYF TGTGCCAGCAGCCTGACAGATACGCAGTATTTT
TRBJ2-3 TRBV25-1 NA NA CASRRNGGDTQYF TGTGCCAGCCGGCGGAACGGGGGAGATACGCAGTATTTT
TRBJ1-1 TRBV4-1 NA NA CASSLGVTEAFF TGCGCCAGCAGCCTAGGGGTTACTGAAGCTTTCTTT
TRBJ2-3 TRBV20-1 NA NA CSADAGWAGRGTDTQYF TGCAGTGCTGATGCAGGGTGGGCGGGACGAGGGACAGATACGCAGTATTTT
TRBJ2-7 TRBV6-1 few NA CASSEDLGPYYEQYF TGTGCCAGCAGTGAAGACCTTGGGCCTTACTACGAGCAGTACTTC
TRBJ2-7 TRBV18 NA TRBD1 CASSPRDRAPYEQYF TGTGCCAGCTCACCCCGGGACAGGGCCCCCTACGAGCAGTACTTC
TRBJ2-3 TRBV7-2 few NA CASSFDVDTQYF TGTGCCAGCAGCTTTGACGTGGATACGCAGTATTTT
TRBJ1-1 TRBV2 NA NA CVKLGSTEAFF TGTGTTAAGCTGGGGTCCACCGAAGCTTTCTTT
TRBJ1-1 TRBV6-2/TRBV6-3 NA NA CASSYWGEGAFF TGTGCCAGCAGTTACTGGGGCGAAGGGGCTTTCTTT
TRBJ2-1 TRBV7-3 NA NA CASSQFTGNSEQFF TGTGCCAGCAGCCAATTCACCGGGAATTCCGAGCAGTTCTTC
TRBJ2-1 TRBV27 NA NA CASSLSGQHNEQFF TGTGCCAGCAGTTTATCGGGCCAGCATAATGAGCAGTTCTTC
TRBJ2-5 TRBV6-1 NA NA CASSEWGGQETQYF TGTGCCAGCAGTGAATGGGGCGGGCAAGAGACCCAGTACTTC
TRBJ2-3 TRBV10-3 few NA CAISAADTQYF TGTGCCATCAGTGCGGCAGATACGCAGTATTTT
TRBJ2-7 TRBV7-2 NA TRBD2 CASSFGQRTSGGLPYEQYF TGTGCCAGCAGCTTTGGGCAGAGAACTAGCGGGGGACTCCCCTACGAGCAGTACTTC
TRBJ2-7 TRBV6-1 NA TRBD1 CASSGTGTEFGEQYF TGTGCCAGCAGCGGGACCGGGACAGAGTTTGGGGAGCAGTACTTC